The entry that follows covers one T cell receptor beta chain sequence. The antigen remains undetermined. This entry belongs to a study of cytomegalovirus exposure and HLA in healthy donors. Background on the study: It was reported in a later analysis that the 120 validation repertoires used the same platform as the 550 to 850 first-cohort repertoires. Study results and limitations: Subsequent analysis revealed that first-cohort TCR clusters tended to co-occur in the 120 or so validation repertoires. Overall, approximately 150 TCR beta chains were annotated as cytomegalovirus-associated.

TCRdb's copy holds only in-frame clones and misses some; the assay was immunoSEQ multiplex PCR. This sample yields over 200,000 clones, of which over 65% are seen a single time; 5.5% to 7% belongs to the top ten. The study drew the donors from its approximately 110-subject validation cohort, separate from the approximately 700-subject first cohort. The V gene's germline CDR1 is MNHNS and CDR2 SASEGT. There are 14 residues in the CDR3. With 7 bases clipped from V and 10 bases from J, the junction kept 10 bases outside the gene matches. The clonotype originates from a woman under 30 in good health and CMV-seronegative. V and J are TRBV6-1 and TRBJ2-1; TRBD2 aligns across 10 bases. Sequences were obtained from PBMCs. The CDR3: CASIVLAGPGEQFF. As DNA, the CDR3 is TGTGCCAGCATAGTACTAGCGGGGCCAGGGGAGCAGTTCTTC.